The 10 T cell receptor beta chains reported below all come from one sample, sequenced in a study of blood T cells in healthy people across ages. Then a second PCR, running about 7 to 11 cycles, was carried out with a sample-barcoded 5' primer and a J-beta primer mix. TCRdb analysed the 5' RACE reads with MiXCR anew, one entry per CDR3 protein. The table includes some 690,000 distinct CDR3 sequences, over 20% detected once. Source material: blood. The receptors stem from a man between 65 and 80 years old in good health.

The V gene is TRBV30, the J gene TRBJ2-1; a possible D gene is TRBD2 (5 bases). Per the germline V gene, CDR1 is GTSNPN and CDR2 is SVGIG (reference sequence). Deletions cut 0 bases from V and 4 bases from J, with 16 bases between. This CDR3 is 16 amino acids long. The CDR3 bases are TGTGCCTGGAGTGTCACGACTGGACTCCTTTACAATGAGCAGTTCTTC. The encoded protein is CAWSVTTGLLYNEQFF.

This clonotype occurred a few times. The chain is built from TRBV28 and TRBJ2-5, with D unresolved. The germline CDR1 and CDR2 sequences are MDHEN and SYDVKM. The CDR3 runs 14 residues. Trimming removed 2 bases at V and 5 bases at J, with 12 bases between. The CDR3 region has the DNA TGTGCCAGCAGTTTAGTTCTGGGGTTCGAGACCCAGTACTTC. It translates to CASSLVLGFETQYF.

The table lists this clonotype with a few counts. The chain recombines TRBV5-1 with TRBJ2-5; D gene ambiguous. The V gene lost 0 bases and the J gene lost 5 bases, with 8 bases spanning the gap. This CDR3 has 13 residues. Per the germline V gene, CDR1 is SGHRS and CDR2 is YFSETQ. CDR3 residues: CASSLVWAETQYF. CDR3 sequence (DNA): TGCGCCAGCAGCTTGGTCTGGGCTGAGACCCAGTACTTC.

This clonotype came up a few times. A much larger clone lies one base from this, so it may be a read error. CDR3 sequence (DNA): TGCGCCGGCAGGGACTTCAATGAGCAGTTCTTC. It translates to CAGRDFNEQFF. The chain recombines TRBV5-1 with TRBJ2-1, with D maybe TRBD2 (6 bases). The CDR3 is made up of 11 amino acids. CDR1 and CDR2 from the germline V gene are SGHRS and YFSETQ.

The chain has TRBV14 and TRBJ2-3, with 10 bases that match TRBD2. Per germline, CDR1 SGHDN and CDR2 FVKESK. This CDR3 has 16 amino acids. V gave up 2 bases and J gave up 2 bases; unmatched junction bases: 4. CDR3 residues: CASSQLLAGATDTQYF. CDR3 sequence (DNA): TGTGCCAGCAGCCAACTTCTAGCGGGAGCCACAGATACGCAGTATTTT. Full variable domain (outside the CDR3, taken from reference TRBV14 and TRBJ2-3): EAGVTQFPSHSVIEKGQTVTLRCDPISGHDNLYWYRRVMGKEIKFLLHFVKESKQDESGMPNNRFLAERTGGTYSTLKVQPAELEDSGVYFCASSQLLAGATDTQYFGPGTRLTVL.

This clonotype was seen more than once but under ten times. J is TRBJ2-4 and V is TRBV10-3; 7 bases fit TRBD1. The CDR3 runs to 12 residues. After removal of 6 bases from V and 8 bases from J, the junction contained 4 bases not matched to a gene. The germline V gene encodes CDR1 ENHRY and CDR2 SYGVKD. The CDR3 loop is CAIRGTGDIQYF. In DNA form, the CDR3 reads TGTGCCATCAGGGGAACAGGGGACATTCAGTACTTC.

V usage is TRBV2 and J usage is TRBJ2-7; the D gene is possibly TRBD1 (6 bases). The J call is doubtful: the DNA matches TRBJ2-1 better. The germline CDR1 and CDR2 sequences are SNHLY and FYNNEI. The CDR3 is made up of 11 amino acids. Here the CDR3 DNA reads TGTGCCAGCAGTCAACAGGGTGGGCAGTTCTTC. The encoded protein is CASSQQGGQFF.

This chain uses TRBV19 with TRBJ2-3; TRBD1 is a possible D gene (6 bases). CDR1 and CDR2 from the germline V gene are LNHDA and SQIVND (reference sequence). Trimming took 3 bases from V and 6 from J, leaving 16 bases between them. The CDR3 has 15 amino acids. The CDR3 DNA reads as TGTGCCAGTAGTATCCGGGACAACCCCGGGGATACGCAGTATTTT. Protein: CASSIRDNPGDTQYF.

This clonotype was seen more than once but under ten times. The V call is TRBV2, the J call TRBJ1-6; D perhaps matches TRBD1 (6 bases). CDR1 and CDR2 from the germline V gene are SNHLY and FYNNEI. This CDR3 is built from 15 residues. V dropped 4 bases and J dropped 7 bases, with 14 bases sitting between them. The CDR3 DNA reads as TGTGCCAGCAGTGTAAGACAGGAGGTGAATTCACCCCTCCACTTT. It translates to CASSVRQEVNSPLHF.

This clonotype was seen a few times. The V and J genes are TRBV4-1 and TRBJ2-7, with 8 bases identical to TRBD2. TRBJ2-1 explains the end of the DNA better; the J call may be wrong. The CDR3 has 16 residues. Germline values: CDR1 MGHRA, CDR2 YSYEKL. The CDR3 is CASSQGLAGGGNEQFF. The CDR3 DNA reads TGCGCCAGCAGCCAAGGACTGGCGGGAGGTGGTAATGAGCAGTTCTTC.